This T cell receptor (beta chain) derives from a study of cytomegalovirus exposure and HLA in healthy donors. Overall study: A later analysis reported the same platform for the 120 or so validation repertoires and the 666 first-cohort repertoires.

Per the germline V gene, CDR1 is SGDLS and CDR2 is YYNGEE. V was pared by 3 bases and J by 7 bases, with 11 bases of the junction left unmatched. This CDR3 has 15 residues. Sequencing was performed with immunoSEQ multiplex PCR; in TCRdb, only in-frame clones are kept and a portion is missing. This table holds 130,000 to 150,000 clones, approximately 84% found once. This clone turned up a few times. No antigen is known for it. Study findings and constraints: It was confirmed in vitro that three of the CMV-associated chains were specific for CMV antigens.

The chain links TRBV9 to TRBJ1-2, with TRBD1 matching over 8 bases. This sequence originates from a woman under 40 in good health and CMV-seronegative. Sequenced sample: PBMCs. The CDR3 region is CASSGGQGGRGGYTF. In nucleotides, the CDR3 is TGTGCCAGCAGCGGAGGACAGGGCGGGAGGGGTGGCTACACCTTC.